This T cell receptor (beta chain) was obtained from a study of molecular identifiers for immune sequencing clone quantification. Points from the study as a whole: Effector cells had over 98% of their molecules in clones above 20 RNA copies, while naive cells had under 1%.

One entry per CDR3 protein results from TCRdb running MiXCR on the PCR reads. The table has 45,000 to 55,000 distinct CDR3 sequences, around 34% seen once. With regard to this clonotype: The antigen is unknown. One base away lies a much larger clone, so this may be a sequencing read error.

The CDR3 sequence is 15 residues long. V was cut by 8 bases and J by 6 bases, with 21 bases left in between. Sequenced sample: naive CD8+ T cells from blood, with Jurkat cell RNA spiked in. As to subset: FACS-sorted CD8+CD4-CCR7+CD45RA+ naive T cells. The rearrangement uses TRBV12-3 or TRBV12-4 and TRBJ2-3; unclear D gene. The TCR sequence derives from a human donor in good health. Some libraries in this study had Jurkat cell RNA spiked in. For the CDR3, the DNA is TGTGCCAGCCCCCCGGTCGGCAGACCCATGGATACGCAGTATTTT. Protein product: CASPPVGRPMDTQYF.